The T cell receptor beta chain under discussion was sequenced for a study of shared clonotypes between healthy human individuals. Study-wide findings and caveats: Rarefaction showed sorted-subset sequencing was incomplete despite large depth.

In its sample, this clone was seen once. The antigen remains unidentified. The method was immunoSEQ multiplex PCR; TCRdb's version includes in-frame clones alone and lacks a portion of them. Seen here are 2 million to 2.5 million clones, more than 90% observed once, and the top ten hold 0.1% to 0.15%. Material: naive CD4+ T cells sorted from blood. Documented subset: CD45RA+ positively selected. The receptor comes from a man aged 18 to 29 in good health.

The CDR3 loop reads CASSISLRNGYTF. The DNA for the CDR3 is TGTGCCAGCAGCATTTCCCTGAGAAATGGCTACACCTTC. The V call is TRBV7-2, the J call TRBJ1-2; no clear D. CDR3 length: 13 amino acids. Germline loops: CDR1 SGHTA, CDR2 FQGNSA. Trimming took off 5 bases at V and 6 bases at J, with 13 bases between the two ends.